Following are 2 T cell receptor beta chains from one sample sequenced in a study of neurological immune-mediated disorders. TCRdb ran MiXCR on the 5' RACE reads and lists one entry per CDR3 protein. The sample has 50,000 to 70,000 distinct CDR3 sequences, roughly 3.2% seen once. Sequenced sample: PBMCs. The receptors were sampled from a man between 40 and 49 years old with multiple sclerosis.

The table lists this clonotype with many counts. The chain recombines TRBV5-1 with TRBJ2-2; TRBD1 aligns across 9 bases. The CDR3 length is 15 residues. Losses at the gene ends were 3 bases for V and 3 bases for J; bases not matched to a gene: 3. CDR1 is SGHRS and CDR2 is YFSETQ in the germline V gene. The CDR3 sequence: CASSSGQGHTGELFF. In DNA, the CDR3 is TGCGCCAGCAGCTCGGGACAGGGCCACACCGGGGAGCTGTTTTTT.

This clonotype was observed at least ten times. The CDR3 sequence is CASSTGTGGLETQYF. The CDR3 DNA reads as TGTGCCAGCAGCACCGGGACAGGGGGCCTGGAGACCCAGTACTTC. V gene TRBV12-3 or TRBV12-4 combines with J gene TRBJ2-5; 12 positions agree with TRBD1. Unmatched junction bases numbered 7, after V lost 6 bases and J lost 5 bases. The CDR3 extends over 15 amino acids.